Following are 21 T cell receptor beta chains from one sample sequenced in a study of blood T cells in healthy people across ages (dated by TCRdb to between 2014 and 2017). The method was 5' RACE. Sequenced using an Illumina HiSeq 2500. A second 7 to 11 cycle PCR used a sample-barcoded 5' primer and a J-beta primer mix. TCRdb took the public reads, trimmed them with fastp at Q25, ran MiXCR for clone calling and kept in-frame beta chains. Rows are unified per CDR3 protein, each entry keeping the most common DNA and genes. Recorded for this sample are roughly 1.7 million distinct CDR3 sequences; 30% to 35% of them occurred a single time. Around 11% of the sample goes to the ten largest clones. Input material: blood. Receptors originate from a woman aged 30 to 39 in good health.

J is TRBJ2-5 and V is TRBV11-2, with 7 bases that match TRBD2. The CDR3 sequence is 18 residues long. Germline trimming cut 0 bases from V and 5 bases from J; bases unmatched to any gene: 15. In germline, CDR1 is SGHAT, CDR2 FQNNGV. The CDR3, as DNA: TGTGCCAGCAGCTTAGATCGGGGTAGCGGGTTCTTTGGGGAGACCCAGTACTTC. This sequence encodes CASSLDRGSGFFGETQYF.

This clonotype was counted only a few times. V gene TRBV7-9 combines with J gene TRBJ2-5; 8 positions match TRBD2. The germline V gene encodes CDR1 SEHNR and CDR2 FQNEAQ (reference sequence). V lost 5 bases to trimming and J lost 5 bases; unmatched junction nucleotides: 10. There are 15 residues in the CDR3. The CDR3 region has the DNA TGTGCCAGCAGCCCCCCGGGACTAGTTTGGGAGACCCAGTACTTC. It codes for CASSPPGLVWETQYF. The whole variable domain, filled in from reference TRBV7-9 and TRBJ2-5, reads DTGVSQNPRHKITKRGQNVTFRCDPISEHNRLYWYRQTLGQGPEFLTYFQNEAQLEKSRLLSDRFSAERPKGSFSTLEIQRTEQGDSAMYLCASSPPGLVWETQYFGPGTRLLVL.

V usage is TRBV9 and J usage is TRBJ2-5; the D gene could be TRBD1 or TRBD2 (7 bases each). The CDR3 contains 16 residues. Germline V CDR1 and CDR2: SGDLS, YYNGEE. The V end was cut by 3 bases, the J end by 4 bases, with 19 bases between. Written as DNA, the CDR3 is TGTGCCAGCAGCGAGGGAGGGGGCGTGGGGAGAGAGACCCAGTACTTC. It codes for CASSEGGGVGRETQYF.

In this sample, this clonotype turned up a few times. V gene TRBV4-1 combines with J gene TRBJ2-3; no definite D call. Germline CDR1 and CDR2: MGHRA and YSYEKL. This CDR3 has 13 amino acids. V shed 1 base and J shed 6 bases, with 8 bases lying between them. The CDR3 DNA is TGCGCCAGCAGCCAAGCCCAGATGGATACGCAGTATTTT. Translating gives CASSQAQMDTQYF.

This clonotype occurred a few times. V usage is TRBV6-2 or TRBV6-3 and J usage is TRBJ2-7, with D perhaps matching TRBD1 or TRBD2 (5 bases each). The CDR3 loop spans 14 amino acids. V shed 5 bases and J shed 7 bases, with 18 bases lying between them. Germline V gene sequence: CDR1 MNHEY, CDR2 SVGEGT. In DNA form, the CDR3 reads TGTGCCAGCAGTGCACTCCGGGACCACGTAGAGCAGTACTTC. Translating it yields CASSALRDHVEQYF.

This chain joins TRBV27 and TRBJ1-1; TRBD1 is a possible D gene (6 bases). The germline V and J ends were trimmed by 6 bases and 7 bases, with 18 bases remaining between them. Germline CDR1 reads MNHEY; CDR2 reads SMNVEV (reference sequence). The CDR3 sequence is 14 residues long. The chain's CDR3 is CASRPYRDLGEAFF. For the CDR3, the DNA is TGTGCCAGCAGACCCTACAGGGACTTGGGTGAAGCTTTCTTT.

Many counts were recorded for this clonotype. CDR3 bases: TGTGCCAGCAGTCCTCGGACTAGCGGTGGACAAGAGACCCAGTACTTC. It codes for CASSPRTSGGQETQYF. J is TRBJ2-5 and V is TRBV7-2; 10 positions agree with TRBD2. CDR1 is SGHTA, CDR2 FQGNSA, per germline. J was trimmed by 2 bases and V by 6 bases; bases with no gene match: 9. The CDR3 runs 16 residues. The variable domain in full, with the rest retrieved from reference TRBV7-2 and TRBJ2-5, is GAGVSQSPSNKVTEKGKDVELRCDPISGHTALYWYRQSLGQGLEFLIYFQGNSAPDKSGLPSDRFSAERTGGSVSTLTIQRTQQEDSAVYLCASSPRTSGGQETQYFGPGTRLLVL.

The chain combines TRBV2 with TRBJ2-1; D remains ambiguous. Germline CDR1 is SNHLY and CDR2 is FYNNEI. V lost 0 bases to trimming and J lost 1 base, with 7 bases between them. CDR3 size: 15 residues. CDR3 bases: TGTGCCAGCAGTGAAGCGCGGTGTTCCTACAATGAGCAGTTCTTC. Amino acid sequence: CASSEARCSYNEQFF.

This clonotype was picked up one time. This chain uses TRBV28 with TRBJ1-2, with D possibly matching TRBD1 (5 bases). Germline assignment: CDR1 MDHEN and CDR2 SYDVKM. The CDR3 covers 13 residues. The ends were cut back, 5 bases at V and 4 bases at J, with 11 bases in the middle. CDR3 in amino acids: CASSISQVYGYTF. The CDR3 DNA reads TGTGCCAGCAGTATTTCACAGGTCTATGGCTACACCTTC.

V and J are TRBV6-5 and TRBJ1-1; no clear D gene. Germline V gene lookup returns CDR1 MNHEY and CDR2 SVGAGI. This CDR3 comprises 13 residues. Trimming pared 6 bases from V and 1 base from J, leaving 9 bases between. The CDR3 region has the DNA TGTGCCAGCAGAAGAACGAAGAACACTGAAGCTTTCTTT. This gives the protein CASRRTKNTEAFF.

Comments on this clonotype: This may stem from a read error, because a much larger clone lies one nucleotide away. Here the CDR3 omits its conserved ending phenylalanine or tryptophan, so a read error is the likely source. The chain links TRBV4-1 to TRBJ2-5; 9 bases map to TRBD1. J lost 2 bases, V lost 5 bases, and 6 bases had no gene match. The germline CDR1 and CDR2 sequences are MGHRA and YSYEKL. This CDR3 spans 15 amino acids. This chain's CDR3 is CASSTSTGGQETQYL. CDR3 DNA sequence: TGCGCCAGCAGCACATCGACAGGGGGTCAAGAGACCCAGTACCTC.

This clonotype was counted at least ten times. The chain has TRBV4-1 and TRBJ2-7; D is perhaps TRBD2 (5 bases). The germline V gene has CDR1 MGHRA and CDR2 YSYEKL. V lost 3 bases to trimming and J lost 3 bases, with 12 bases between them. The CDR3 is made up of 14 amino acids. CDR3 sequence reads: CASSQSLGIYEQYF. The DNA of the CDR3 is TGCGCCAGCAGCCAGTCCCTCGGGATCTACGAGCAGTACTTC.

The rearrangement joins TRBV14 to TRBJ2-7, with 8 bases aligning to TRBD2. Germline trimming cut 4 bases from V and 2 bases from J; bases unmatched to any gene: 7. Per germline, CDR1 SGHDN and CDR2 FVKESK. CDR3 length: 15 residues. In DNA form, the CDR3 reads TGTGCCAGCAGCCCCATAGCGGGACTGACCTACGAGCAGTACTTC. As protein: CASSPIAGLTYEQYF.

This clonotype was seen only a few times. CDR3 loop: CASSSGQYMTDTQYF. The CDR3 DNA follows: TGCGCCAGCAGCTCAGGACAGTATATGACAGATACGCAGTATTTT. The rearrangement uses TRBV5-1 and TRBJ2-3; possible D gene TRBD1, 6 bases. V dropped 3 bases and J dropped 3 bases, with 14 bases sitting between them. The CDR3 totals 15 residues. Looked up from germline, CDR1 is SGHRS and CDR2 is YFSETQ.

This clonotype came up a few times. The chain couples TRBV11-2 to TRBJ2-3; D is unresolved. Looked up from germline, CDR1 is SGHAT and CDR2 is FQNNGV. This CDR3 comprises 14 residues. V was shortened by 3 bases and J by 0 bases, with 7 bases between the two germline ends. The CDR3 protein is CASSFPPSTDTQYF. The CDR3 nucleotides are TGTGCCAGCAGCTTCCCCCCCAGCACAGATACGCAGTATTTT. The entire variable domain, with the rest obtained from reference TRBV11-2 and TRBJ2-3, is as follows: EAGVAQSPRYKIIEKRQSVAFWCNPISGHATLYWYQQILGQGPKLLIQFQNNGVVDDSQLPKDRFSAERLKGVDSTLKIQPAKLEDSAVYLCASSFPPSTDTQYFGPGTRLTVL.

The rearrangement joins TRBV5-1 to TRBJ2-1; 7 positions match TRBD2. The CDR3 loop spans 13 amino acids. The V segment lost 5 bases and the J segment 6 bases; nucleotides outside the gene matches: 5. Germline assignment: CDR1 SGHRS and CDR2 YFSETQ. The CDR3 DNA sequence: TGCGCCAGCAGGGGAGGGACCGGCAATGAGCAGTTCTTC. Protein: CASRGGTGNEQFF.

The chain combines TRBV29-1 with TRBJ1-1; possible D gene TRBD1, 6 bases. The CDR3 length is 10 residues. The V end was cut by 4 bases, the J end by 10 bases, with 10 bases between. Per germline, CDR1 SQVTM and CDR2 ANQGSEA. Here the CDR3 reads CSVVGATAFF. The CDR3 region has the DNA TGCAGCGTTGTGGGGGCTACAGCTTTCTTT.

Written as DNA, the CDR3 is TGCAGTGGAGGGACTTACCAAAATGAGCAGTTCTTC. Its translation is CSGGTYQNEQFF. The chain links TRBV20-1 to TRBJ2-1; TRBD2 is a possible D gene (6 bases). Germline CDR1 DFQATT, CDR2 SNEGSKA (reference sequence). This CDR3 spans 12 amino acids. Deletions cut 7 bases from V and 7 bases from J, with 14 bases between.

With regard to this clonotype: Given a much more abundant clone one base away, this may be a read error. CDR3 protein: CASNQARQGNEQYF. The CDR3 bases are TGCGCCAGCAACCAAGCCAGACAGGGCAACGAGCAGTACTTC. The chain recombines TRBV4-1 with TRBJ2-7, with 7 bases fitting TRBD1. The CDR3 has 14 residues. Looked up from germline, CDR1 is MGHRA and CDR2 is YSYEKL.

The V and J genes are TRBV6-6 and TRBJ1-6; D unresolved. The V gene lost 10 bases and the J gene lost 13 bases, with 14 bases spanning the gap. CDR3 length: 11 amino acids. Germline CDR1 and CDR2: MNHNY and SVGAGI (reference sequence). Here the CDR3 DNA reads TGTGCCACCTTCTGGCAGAACCCCCTCCACTTT. It translates to CATFWQNPLHF.

This clonotype was detected a few times. This chain uses TRBV4-1 with TRBJ2-2; 14 nucleotides align to TRBD2. V lost 1 base and J lost 4; bases outside the gene matches: 2. The CDR3 runs to 17 residues. Germline CDR1 reads MGHRA; CDR2 reads YSYEKL. CDR3 in amino acids: CASSQGGLAGVTGELFF. Here the CDR3 DNA reads TGCGCCAGCAGCCAAGGGGGACTAGCGGGGGTCACCGGGGAGCTGTTTTTT.